The sample holds many counts of the clone carrying this T cell receptor beta chain. It was by 5'RACE with 10-nucleotide random UMIs that the cDNA was made. MiXCR, run by TCRdb on the 5' RACE reads, gives a single entry per CDR3 protein. The sample carries approximately 82,000 distinct CDR3 sequences, less than 15% recorded once. This sample's time point: longitudinal time-point 2. This record comes from a study of neurological immune-mediated disorders. The clonotype comes from a female donor with HTLV-1-associated myelopathy (HAM/TSP). Sequenced: PBMCs.

CDR3 DNA: TGTGCCAGCAGCTTAGGGCAGGGGGTGGGCGAGCAGTACTTC. Encoded protein: CASSLGQGVGEQYF. This chain connects TRBV11-2 to TRBJ2-7; 7 bases fit TRBD1. CDR3 length equals 14 residues. Per the germline V gene, CDR1 is SGHAT and CDR2 is FQNNGV. The J segment lost 6 bases and the V segment lost 1 base, leaving 6 bases of the junction unmatched.